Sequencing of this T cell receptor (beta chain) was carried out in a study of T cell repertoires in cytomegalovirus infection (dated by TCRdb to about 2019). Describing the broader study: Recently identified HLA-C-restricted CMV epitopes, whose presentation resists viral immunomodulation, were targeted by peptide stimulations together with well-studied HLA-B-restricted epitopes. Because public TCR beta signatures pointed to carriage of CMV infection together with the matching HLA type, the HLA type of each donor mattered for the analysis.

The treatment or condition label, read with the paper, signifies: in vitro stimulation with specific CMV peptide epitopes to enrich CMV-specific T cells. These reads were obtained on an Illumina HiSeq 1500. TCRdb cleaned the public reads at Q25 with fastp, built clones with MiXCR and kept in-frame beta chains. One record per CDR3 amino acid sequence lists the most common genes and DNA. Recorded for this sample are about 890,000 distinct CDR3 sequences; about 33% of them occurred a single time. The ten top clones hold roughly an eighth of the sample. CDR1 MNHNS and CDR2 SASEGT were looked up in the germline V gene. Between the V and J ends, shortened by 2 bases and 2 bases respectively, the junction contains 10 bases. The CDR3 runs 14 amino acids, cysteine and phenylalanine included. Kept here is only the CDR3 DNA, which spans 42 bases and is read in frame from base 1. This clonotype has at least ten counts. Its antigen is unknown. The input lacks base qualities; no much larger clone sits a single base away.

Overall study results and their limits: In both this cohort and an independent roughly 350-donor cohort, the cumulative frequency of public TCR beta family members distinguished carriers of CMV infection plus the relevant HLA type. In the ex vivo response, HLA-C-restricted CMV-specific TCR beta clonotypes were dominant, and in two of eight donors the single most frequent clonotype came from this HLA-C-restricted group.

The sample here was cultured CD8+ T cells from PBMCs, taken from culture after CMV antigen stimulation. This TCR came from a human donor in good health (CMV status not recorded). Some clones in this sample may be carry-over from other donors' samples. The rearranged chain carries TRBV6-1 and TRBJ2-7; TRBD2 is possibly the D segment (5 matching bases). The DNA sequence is TGTGCCAGCAGTGAATTGGACGGGACCTACGAGCAGTACTTC. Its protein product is CASSELDGTYEQYF.